This entry lists 27 T cell receptor beta chains sequenced from one sample in a study of T-cell reconstitution after alpha-beta-depleted transplantation in children. The library targeted TCRbeta and was prepared with unique molecular identifiers. TCRdb analysed the PCR reads with MiXCR anew, one entry per CDR3 protein. The profile covers roughly 790,000 distinct CDR3 sequences, with under 20% appearing a single time and around 4.5% taken by the ten largest. This specimen was PBMCs, mostly from graft donor cells, taken 360 days after TCRalphabeta/CD19-depleted stem cell transplant. Every receptor here comes from a male patient under 18 who had a stem cell transplant for acute lymphoblastic leukemia, so the T cells may come from the graft donor.

This chain uses TRBV11-2 with TRBJ2-1; 7 positions agree with TRBD2. This CDR3 contains 16 residues. With V trimmed by 4 bases and J by 9 bases, 15 bases remained unmatched. The germline gives CDR1 SGHAT, CDR2 FQNNGV. In DNA, the CDR3 is TGTGCCAGCAGCTCGTTGGTTAGCGGGCCCGGGCGTGAGCAGTTCTTC. Translation: CASSSLVSGPGREQFF.

This clonotype was seen repeatedly, ten times or more. The chain uses TRBV7-8 and TRBJ2-7, with TRBD1 as a possible D gene (6 bases). Germline V gives CDR1 SGHVS, CDR2 FQNEAQ. V was trimmed by 6 bases and J by 3 bases, leaving 12 bases between them. This CDR3 contains 13 residues. The CDR3, as DNA: TGTGCCAGCAGTAGACAGGTCCACTACGAGCAGTACTTC. Translation gives CASSRQVHYEQYF. Looking up the rest from reference TRBV7-8 and TRBJ2-7 gives the full variable domain: GAGVSQSPRYKVAKRGQDVALRCDPISGHVSLFWYQQALGQGPEFLTYFQNEAQLDKSGLPSDRFFAERPEGSVSTLKIQRTQQEDSAVYLCASSRQVHYEQYFGPGTRLTVT.

This clonotype was observed a few times. This may be a read error, as it is one base from a much larger clone. The chain uses TRBV6-1 and TRBJ2-2; D gene unclear. V lost 8 bases and J lost 1, with 5 bases in between. CDR1 and CDR2 (germline): MNHNS, SASEGT. This CDR3 is built from 12 residues. CDR3 sequence reads: CASGWNTGELFF. CDR3 nucleotides: TGTGCCAGCGGCTGGAACACCGGGGAGCTGTTTTTT.

This sequence joins TRBV27 and TRBJ2-3; 8 positions match TRBD1. Trimming removed 6 bases from V and 2 bases from J; junction bases left unmatched: 7. CDR3 length: 15 residues. Germline CDR1 is MNHEY and CDR2 is SMNVEV (reference sequence). This CDR3 is CASSYRDRTTDTQYF. CDR3 sequence (DNA): TGTGCCAGCAGCTACCGGGACAGGACCACAGATACGCAGTATTTT.

This clonotype was recorded at least ten times. The chain carries TRBV11-2 and TRBJ2-2, with 9 bases lining up with TRBD2. This CDR3 is 18 amino acids long. J was trimmed by 5 bases and V by 4 bases; bases with no gene match: 14. The germline V gene has CDR1 SGHAT and CDR2 FQNNGV. The CDR3 DNA sequence: TGTGCCAGCAGCTCTACAGTTTTAGCGGGAGTATATACCGGGGAGCTGTTTTTT. Amino acids: CASSSTVLAGVYTGELFF.

The rearrangement joins TRBV7-9 to TRBJ2-7; no reliable D call. The CDR3 is 13 residues long. The V end was cut by 6 bases, the J end by 2 bases, with 11 bases between. From germline, CDR1 is SEHNR and CDR2 FQNEAQ (reference sequence). The CDR3 is CASSPMRTYEQYF. The DNA for the CDR3 is TGTGCCAGCAGTCCTATGCGAACCTACGAGCAGTACTTC.

This clonotype was observed a few times. The chain joins TRBV5-6 to TRBJ2-5; perhaps D is TRBD1 or TRBD2 (5 bases each). CDR1 is SGHDT, CDR2 YYEEEE, per germline. This CDR3 has 12 residues. Trimming took 4 bases from V and 9 from J, leaving 13 bases between them. CDR3 in amino acids: CASSGLMGAQYF. Here the CDR3 DNA reads TGTGCCAGCAGCGGCTTGATGGGGGCCCAGTACTTC.

This clonotype has a handful of counts. V usage is TRBV5-1 and J usage is TRBJ1-6, with D possibly TRBD1 on 6 matching bases. Germline V gene data show CDR1 as SGHRS and CDR2 as YFSETQ. CDR3 size: 15 residues. Trimming stripped 4 bases from V and 7 bases from J, with 15 bases between. The CDR3 DNA reads TGCGCCAGCAGCGGGCCGACAGGATCGAATTCACCCCTCCACTTT. It translates to CASSGPTGSNSPLHF.

Only a few counts were recorded for this clonotype. V is TRBV5-1 and J is TRBJ2-3, with no clear D. The CDR3 contains 12 residues. The germline V and J ends were trimmed by 5 bases and 2 bases, with 6 bases remaining between them. The germline CDR1 and CDR2 sequences are SGHRS and YFSETQ. The CDR3 loop is CASRTATDTQYF. For the CDR3, the DNA is TGCGCCAGCAGGACGGCCACAGATACGCAGTATTTT.

This clonotype was seen repeatedly, ten times or more. The CDR3, as DNA: TGCGCCAGCAGCCTAGACACGGGACCCATAACAGATACGCAGTATTTT. Protein: CASSLDTGPITDTQYF. V usage is TRBV5-1 and J usage is TRBJ2-3, with D possibly being TRBD1 or TRBD2 (5 bases each). Trimming took off 4 bases at V and 3 bases at J, with 18 bases between the two ends. The germline gives CDR1 SGHRS, CDR2 YFSETQ. The CDR3 has 16 residues.

This clonotype was observed a handful of times. This chain links TRBV24-1 with TRBJ1-5; possibly TRBD1 for D (5 bases). Germline V gene sequence: CDR1 KGHDR, CDR2 SFDVKD. Between the trimmed V and J ends, which lost 9 bases and 4 bases, there was a span of 9 bases. The CDR3 consists of 12 residues. For the CDR3, the DNA is TGTGCCACCGCGACAGATAATCAGCCCCAGCATTTT. It is translated as CATATDNQPQHF.

This rearrangement joins TRBV21-1 to TRBJ2-4; TRBD1, the table's D call, lacks a check against the DNA. TRBV21-1 is classified as a pseudogene. The CDR3 sequence is 17 residues long. In DNA, the CDR3 is TGTGCCAGCAGACCCGGGTCCGTAGGGGGCGTAGGGAACATTCAGTACTTC. It encodes CASRPGSVGGVGNIQYF.

This clonotype was observed a few times. The rearrangement links TRBV20-1 to TRBJ2-1; D may be TRBD1 (5 bases). Germline V gene data show CDR1 as DFQATT and CDR2 as SNEGSKA (reference sequence). The CDR3 sequence is 16 residues long. V was shortened by 0 bases and J by 5 bases, with 17 bases between the two germline ends. In nucleotides, the CDR3 is TGCAGTGCTAGAGATCACCAGGGTGGCCTTAACAATGAGCAGTTCTTC. Its protein product is CSARDHQGGLNNEQFF.

This rearrangement joins TRBV7-8 to TRBJ2-7; 7 bases match TRBD1. CDR3 size: 16 residues. Germline V CDR1 and CDR2: SGHVS, FQNEAQ. Germline trimming cut 1 base from V and 2 bases from J; bases unmatched to any gene: 8. CDR3 in amino acids: CASSLEGAGWAYEQYF. CDR3 nucleotides: TGTGCCAGCAGCTTAGAGGGGGCAGGGTGGGCCTACGAGCAGTACTTC. Supplemented by reference TRBV7-8 and TRBJ2-7, the full variable domain reads GAGVSQSPRYKVAKRGQDVALRCDPISGHVSLFWYQQALGQGPEFLTYFQNEAQLDKSGLPSDRFFAERPEGSVSTLKIQRTQQEDSAVYLCASSLEGAGWAYEQYFGPGTRLTVT.

The J gene is TRBJ1-2, the V gene TRBV27; maybe TRBD1 (5 bases). The CDR3 runs 15 residues. V lost 0 bases and J lost 6, with 14 bases in between. Germline assignment: CDR1 MNHEY and CDR2 SMNVEV (reference sequence). The CDR3 nucleotides read TGTGCCAGCAGTTTATCCGGCAGGGAAAGTGATGGCTACACCTTC. Its protein is CASSLSGRESDGYTF.

The genes are TRBV12-3 or TRBV12-4 and TRBJ2-1; D ambiguous. Trimming removed 3 bases at V and 5 bases at J, with 11 bases between. The CDR3 spans 14 residues. CDR3 in DNA: TGTGCCAGCAGTTTTCATCGGCAAAACAATGAGCAGTTCTTC. It is translated as CASSFHRQNNEQFF.

The chain uses TRBV20-1 and TRBJ2-7; TRBD2 matches 13 bases. Germline values: CDR1 DFQATT, CDR2 SNEGSKA (reference sequence). The CDR3 sequence is 16 residues long. The ends lost 0 bases at V and 3 bases at J; junction bases unmatched: 5. CDR3 in amino acids: CSARDDTSGRVYEQYF. The CDR3 bases are TGCAGTGCTAGAGACGATACTAGCGGGAGGGTCTACGAGCAGTACTTC.

For this clonotype: An end of the junction differs from the germline gene, which may be a read error. This chain uses TRBV3-1 with TRBJ2-1, with 7 bases fitting TRBD2. CDR3 length: 18 residues. From germline, CDR1 is LGHDT and CDR2 YNNKEL (reference sequence). This CDR3 reads CATSLATPRLAVYNEQFF. In DNA, the CDR3 is TGTGCCACCAGCCTCGCGACACCTCGACTAGCAGTCTACAATGAGCAGTTCTTC.

This clonotype has a handful of counts. This chain uses TRBV25-1 with TRBJ2-1; maybe TRBD2 (5 bases). CDR1 is MGHDK, CDR2 SYGVNS, per germline. The CDR3 totals 12 residues. Trimming stripped 8 bases from V and 6 bases from J, with 11 bases between. In DNA form, the CDR3 reads TGTGCCAGCCTCGCGGGCCCCAATGAGCAGTTCTTC. It encodes CASLAGPNEQFF.

In this sample, this clonotype turned up a few times. The V gene is TRBV6-5, the J gene TRBJ1-3, with TRBD1 as a possible D gene (6 bases). Trimming shortened V by 4 bases and J by 2 bases, and 9 bases separated the two germline ends. Germline CDR1 and CDR2: MNHEY and SVGAGI. The CDR3 runs to 14 residues. DNA of the CDR3: TGTGCCAGCAGTTCAGGGGTGACTGGAAACACCATATATTTT. It specifies CASSSGVTGNTIYF.

The CDR3 spells CASSHEQGLAKNIQYF. The CDR3 nucleotides read TGCGCCAGCAGCCACGAACAGGGGCTAGCCAAAAACATTCAGTACTTC. The chain recombines TRBV4-1 with TRBJ2-4, with TRBD1 identical over 7 bases. This CDR3 is built from 16 residues. J lost 0 bases, V lost 3 bases, and 5 bases had no gene match. Germline CDR1 reads MGHRA; CDR2 reads YSYEKL.

This clonotype has a count of ten or more. The chain uses TRBV27 and TRBJ1-3; D ambiguous. The V end lost 4 bases, the J end lost 4 bases, and 11 bases lay between the germline ends. From germline, CDR1 is MNHEY and CDR2 SMNVEV (reference sequence). CDR3 length: 14 amino acids. The CDR3 protein is CASSSTPWGNTIYF. DNA of the CDR3: TGTGCCAGCAGTTCAACCCCATGGGGAAACACCATATATTTT.

This chain joins TRBV27 and TRBJ1-5; D might be TRBD1 (5 bases). Looked up from germline, CDR1 is MNHEY and CDR2 is SMNVEV (reference sequence). There are 14 residues in the CDR3. Trimming removed 8 bases from V and 5 bases from J, with 16 bases in between. The CDR3 region has the DNA TGTGCCAGCTCCAGGGCCTCCTCAGATCAGCCCCAGCATTTT. This translates into CASSRASSDQPQHF.

CDR3 DNA sequence: TGTGCCAGCAGCCCAGGCATAGAGCAGTACTTC. Translating it yields CASSPGIEQYF. The chain links TRBV7-6 to TRBJ2-7; no definite D call. V was clipped by 5 bases and J by 7 bases, with 9 bases between them. The CDR3 runs 11 residues. The germline CDR1 and CDR2 sequences are SGHVS and FNYEAQ.

The chain uses TRBV12-3 or TRBV12-4 and TRBJ1-2; possible D gene TRBD1, 6 bases. V was cut by 3 bases and J by 12 bases, with 17 bases left in between. The CDR3 loop spans 13 amino acids. The CDR3 reads CASSFLGQPPDTF. CDR3 coding DNA: TGTGCCAGCAGTTTCTTAGGACAGCCACCGGACACCTTC.

This chain uses TRBV7-8 with TRBJ1-6; D is uncertain. The CDR3 runs to 13 residues. The V gene lost 0 bases and the J gene lost 12 bases, with 9 bases spanning the gap. CDR1 SGHVS and CDR2 FQNEAQ come from the germline V gene. The CDR3 protein is CASSLAPGVPLHF. The DNA of the CDR3 is TGTGCCAGCAGCTTAGCGCCGGGTGTACCCCTCCACTTT.

The chain recombines TRBV5-1 with TRBJ2-5; 7 nucleotides align to TRBD1. CDR3 length equals 15 residues. The V segment lost 5 bases and the J segment 4 bases; nucleotides outside the gene matches: 11. CDR1 SGHRS and CDR2 YFSETQ come from the germline V gene. CDR3 region: CASRIQGTPPETQYF. CDR3 bases: TGCGCCAGCAGAATACAGGGGACACCGCCAGAGACCCAGTACTTC.